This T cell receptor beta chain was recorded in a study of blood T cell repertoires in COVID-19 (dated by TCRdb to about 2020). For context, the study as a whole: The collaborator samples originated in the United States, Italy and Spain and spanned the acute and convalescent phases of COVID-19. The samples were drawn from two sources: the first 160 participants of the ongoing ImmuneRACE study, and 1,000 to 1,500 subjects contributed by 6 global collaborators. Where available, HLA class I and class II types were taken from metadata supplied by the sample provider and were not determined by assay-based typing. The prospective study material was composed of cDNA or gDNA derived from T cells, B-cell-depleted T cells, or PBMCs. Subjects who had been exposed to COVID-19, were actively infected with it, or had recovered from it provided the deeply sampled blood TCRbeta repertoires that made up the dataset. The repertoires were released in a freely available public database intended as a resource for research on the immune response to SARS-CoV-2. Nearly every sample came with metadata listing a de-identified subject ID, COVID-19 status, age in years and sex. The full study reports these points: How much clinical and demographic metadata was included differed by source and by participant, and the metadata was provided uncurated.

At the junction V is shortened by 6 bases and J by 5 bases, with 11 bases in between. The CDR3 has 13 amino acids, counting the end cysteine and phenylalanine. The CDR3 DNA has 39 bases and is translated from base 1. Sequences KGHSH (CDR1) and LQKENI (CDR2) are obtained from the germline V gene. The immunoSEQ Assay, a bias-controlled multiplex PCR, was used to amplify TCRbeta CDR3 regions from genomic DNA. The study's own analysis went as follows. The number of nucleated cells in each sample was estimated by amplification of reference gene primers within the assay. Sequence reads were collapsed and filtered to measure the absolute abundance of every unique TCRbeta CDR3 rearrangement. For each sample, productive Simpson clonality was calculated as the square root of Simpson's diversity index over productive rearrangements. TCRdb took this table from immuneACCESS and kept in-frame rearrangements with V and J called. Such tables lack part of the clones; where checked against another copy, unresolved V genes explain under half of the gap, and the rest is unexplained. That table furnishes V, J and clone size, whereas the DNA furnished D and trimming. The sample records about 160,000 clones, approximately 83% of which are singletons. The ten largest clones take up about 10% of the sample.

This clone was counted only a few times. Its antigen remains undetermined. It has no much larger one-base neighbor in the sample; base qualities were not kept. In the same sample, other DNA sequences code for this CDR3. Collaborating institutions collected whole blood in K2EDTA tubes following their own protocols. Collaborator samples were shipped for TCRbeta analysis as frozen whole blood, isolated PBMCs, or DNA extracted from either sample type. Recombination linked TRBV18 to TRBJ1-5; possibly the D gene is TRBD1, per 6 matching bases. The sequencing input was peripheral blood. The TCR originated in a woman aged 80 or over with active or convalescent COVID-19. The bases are TGTGCCAGCTCCCCGGACAGAGATCAGCCCCAGCATTTT. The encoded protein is CASSPDRDQPQHF.